The 10 T cell receptor beta chains below come from one sample, sequenced in a study of CD8 T cells in ankylosing spondylitis. TCRdb passed the 5' RACE reads through MiXCR, listing each CDR3 protein once. This table has 200,000 to 300,000 distinct CDR3 sequences, roughly 10% appearing once. Sequences were obtained from blood, either unsorted or a sorted T cell fraction (not recorded which). The receptors stem from a male donor with ankylosing spondylitis or in good health (not recorded which).

In its sample, this clonotype was seen many times. This chain connects TRBV5-1 to TRBJ1-1; 7 bases map to TRBD1. The CDR3 runs 15 residues. J gave up 1 base and V 1 base, and 4 bases lay outside the gene matches. The germline V gene encodes CDR1 SGHRS and CDR2 YFSETQ. CDR3 coding DNA: TGCGCCAGCAGCTTGTCCAGGGGGGGGAACACTGAAGCTTTCTTT. Translation: CASSLSRGGNTEAFF.

This clonotype has at least ten counts. The chain couples TRBV4-2 to TRBJ1-1; D may be TRBD1 (5 bases). Trimming stripped 0 bases from V and 6 bases from J, with 8 bases between. Germline V CDR1 and CDR2: LGHNA, YNFKEQ. This CDR3 spans 13 amino acids. The chain's CDR3 is CASSQDGGSEAFF. Written as DNA, the CDR3 is TGTGCCAGCAGCCAAGATGGGGGATCTGAAGCTTTCTTT.

This clonotype occurred a few times. The junction and the germline gene differ at one end; a read error may be behind it. CDR3 in DNA: TGTGCCAGCAGCCAGGCTACTAGCTTCTACGATGAGCAGTTCTTC. Translated: CASSQATSFYDEQFF. This chain joins TRBV4-2 and TRBJ2-1; a weak D match, TRBD2 (6 bases). The length of the CDR3 is 15 residues. CDR1 and CDR2 (germline): LGHNA, YNFKEQ.

This clonotype was recorded a few times. The rearrangement joins TRBV6-1 to TRBJ1-5; 8 nucleotides match TRBD1. The V segment lost 5 bases and the J segment 4 bases; nucleotides outside the gene matches: 4. The CDR3 is made up of 14 amino acids. Per germline, CDR1 MNHNS and CDR2 SASEGT. CDR3 DNA: TGTGCCAGCAGTTTGGACAGGGCAAATCAGCCCCAGCATTTT. Translated, it gives CASSLDRANQPQHF.

The table lists this clonotype with many counts. The V call is TRBV7-2, the J call TRBJ2-7; 9 nucleotides match TRBD2. Germline CDR1 SGHTA, CDR2 FQGNSA. CDR3 size: 13 residues. V shed 3 bases, J shed 6 bases, and the junction held 3 bases outside the gene matches. This CDR3 reads CASSFRTSVEQYF. The CDR3 region has the DNA TGTGCCAGCAGCTTCAGGACTAGCGTCGAGCAGTACTTC. The full variable domain, rest sourced from reference TRBV7-2 and TRBJ2-7, is GAGVSQSPSNKVTEKGKDVELRCDPISGHTALYWYRQSLGQGLEFLIYFQGNSAPDKSGLPSDRFSAERTGGSVSTLTIQRTQQEDSAVYLCASSFRTSVEQYFGPGTRLTVT.

This chain joins TRBV6-1 and TRBJ1-2; possible D gene TRBD1, 6 bases. The CDR3 loop spans 15 amino acids. Germline V CDR1 and CDR2: MNHNS, SASEGT. Trimming removed 6 bases from V and 2 bases from J, with 16 bases in between. The CDR3 loop is CASRMGGGGNYGYTF. CDR3 bases: TGTGCCAGCAGGATGGGAGGGGGGGGGAACTATGGCTACACCTTC.

V usage is TRBV6-4 and J usage is TRBJ1-2, with D possibly TRBD1 on 5 matching bases. Trimming took 3 bases from V and 4 from J, leaving 9 bases between them. This CDR3 region has 13 residues. CDR1 is MRHNA, CDR2 SNTAGT, per germline. The CDR3 DNA reads as TGTGCCAGCAGTGATCCGGGGGGCTATGGCTACACCTTC. It specifies CASSDPGGYGYTF.

This clonotype has a handful of counts. One junction end does not reproduce the germline sequence, and a read error may be involved. The V call is TRBV5-1, the J call TRBJ2-3; no clear D gene. There are 15 residues in the CDR3. In germline, CDR1 is SGHRS, CDR2 YFSETQ. The CDR3 reads CASSLDRLSTDTQYF. In DNA, the CDR3 is TGCGCCAGCAGCTTGGATAGGCTGAGCACGGATACGCAGTATTTT. The full variable domain, its missing parts supplied by reference TRBV5-1 and TRBJ2-3, is KAGVTQTPRYLIKTRGQQVTLSCSPISGHRSVSWYQQTPGQGLQFLFEYFSETQRNKGNFPGRFSGRQFSNSRSEMNVSTLELGDSALYLCASSLDRLSTDTQYFGPGTRLTVL.

This clonotype showed up many times. The chain is built from TRBV7-8 and TRBJ2-2, with D uncertain. The germline gives CDR1 SGHVS, CDR2 FQNEAQ. The CDR3 is 11 amino acids. The V gene lost 4 bases and the J gene lost 5 bases, with 2 bases spanning the gap. The CDR3 sequence: CASSSTGELFF. The CDR3 coding sequence is TGTGCCAGCAGCTCTACCGGGGAGCTGTTTTTT.

This clonotype has more than one count but fewer than ten. The J gene is TRBJ2-2, the V gene TRBV2; tentative D call: TRBD1 (5 bases). The CDR3 extends over 14 amino acids. CDR1 is SNHLY, CDR2 FYNNEI, per germline. Trimming left V 6 bases short and J 1 base short, with 9 bases between. The CDR3 spells CASRKTVNTGELFF. The CDR3, as DNA: TGTGCCAGCAGGAAGACAGTGAACACCGGGGAGCTGTTTTTT.